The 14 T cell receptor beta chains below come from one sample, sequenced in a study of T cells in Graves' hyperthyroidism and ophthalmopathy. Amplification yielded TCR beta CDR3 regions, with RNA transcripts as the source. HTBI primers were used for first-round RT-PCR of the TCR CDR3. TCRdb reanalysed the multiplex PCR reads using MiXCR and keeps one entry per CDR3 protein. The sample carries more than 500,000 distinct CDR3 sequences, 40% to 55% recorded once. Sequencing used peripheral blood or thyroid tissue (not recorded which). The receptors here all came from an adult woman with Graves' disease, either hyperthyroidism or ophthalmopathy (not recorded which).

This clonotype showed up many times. In DNA form, the CDR3 reads TGTGCCAGCAGTATGGCATCGGGGGCCAACGTCCTGACTTTC. Translation gives CASSMASGANVLTF. V and J are TRBV28 and TRBJ2-6; D remains unclear. Looked up from germline, CDR1 is MDHEN and CDR2 is SYDVKM. The CDR3 extends over 14 amino acids. The V end was cut by 5 bases, the J end by 4 bases, with 9 bases between. The whole variable domain, remainder taken from reference TRBV28 and TRBJ2-6, is DVKVTQSSRYLVKRTGEKVFLECVQDMDHENMFWYRQDPGLGLRLIYFSYDVKMKEKGDIPEGYSVSREKKERFSLILESASTNQTSMYLCASSMASGANVLTFGAGSRLTVL.

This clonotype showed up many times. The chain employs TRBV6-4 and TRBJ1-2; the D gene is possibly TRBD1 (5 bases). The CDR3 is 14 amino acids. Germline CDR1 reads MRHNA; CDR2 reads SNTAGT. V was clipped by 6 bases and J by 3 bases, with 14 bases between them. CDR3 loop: CASSPTRGDYGYTF. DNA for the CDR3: TGTGCCAGCAGCCCAACCCGGGGGGACTATGGCTACACCTTC.

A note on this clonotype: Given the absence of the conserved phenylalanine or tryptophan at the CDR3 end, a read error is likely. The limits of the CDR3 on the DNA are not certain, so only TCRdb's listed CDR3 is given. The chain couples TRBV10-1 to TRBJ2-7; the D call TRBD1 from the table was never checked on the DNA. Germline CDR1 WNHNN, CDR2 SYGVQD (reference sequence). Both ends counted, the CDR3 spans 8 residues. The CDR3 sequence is CASSDPGP.

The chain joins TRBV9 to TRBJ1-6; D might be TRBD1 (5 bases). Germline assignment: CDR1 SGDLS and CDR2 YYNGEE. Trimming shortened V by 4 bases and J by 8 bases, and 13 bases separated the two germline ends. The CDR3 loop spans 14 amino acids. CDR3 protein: CASSPTGHDSPLHF. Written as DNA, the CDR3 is TGTGCCAGCAGCCCCACGGGGCACGATTCACCCCTCCACTTT.

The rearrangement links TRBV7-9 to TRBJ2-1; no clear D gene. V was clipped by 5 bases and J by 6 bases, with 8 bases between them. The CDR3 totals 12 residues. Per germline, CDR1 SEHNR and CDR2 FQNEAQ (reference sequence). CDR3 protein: CASSTPGNEQFF. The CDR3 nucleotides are TGTGCCAGCAGCACCCCAGGCAATGAGCAGTTCTTC.

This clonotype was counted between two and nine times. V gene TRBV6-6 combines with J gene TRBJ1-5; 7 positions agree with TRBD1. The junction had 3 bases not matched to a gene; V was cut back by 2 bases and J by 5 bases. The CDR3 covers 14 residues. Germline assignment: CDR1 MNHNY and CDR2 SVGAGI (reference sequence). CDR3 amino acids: CASSYQGGDQPQHF. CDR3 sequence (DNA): TGTGCCAGCAGTTACCAGGGGGGGGATCAGCCCCAGCATTTT.

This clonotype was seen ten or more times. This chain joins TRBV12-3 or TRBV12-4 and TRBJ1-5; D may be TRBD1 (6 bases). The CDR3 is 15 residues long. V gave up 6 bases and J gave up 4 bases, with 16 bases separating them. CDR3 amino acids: CASSITGRPNQPQHF. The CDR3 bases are TGTGCCAGCAGCATTACAGGGCGGCCGAATCAGCCCCAGCATTTT.

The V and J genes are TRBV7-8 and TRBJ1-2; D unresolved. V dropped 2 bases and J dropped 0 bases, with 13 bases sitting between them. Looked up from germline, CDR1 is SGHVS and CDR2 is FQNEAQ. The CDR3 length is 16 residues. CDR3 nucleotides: TGTGCCAGCAGCTTATGGTCACAGAGATCTAACTATGGCTACACCTTC. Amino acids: CASSLWSQRSNYGYTF.

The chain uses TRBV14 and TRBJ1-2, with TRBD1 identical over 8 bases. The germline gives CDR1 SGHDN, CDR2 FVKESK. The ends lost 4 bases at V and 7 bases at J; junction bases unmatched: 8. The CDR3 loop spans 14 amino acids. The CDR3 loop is CASSPGQGGVGYTF. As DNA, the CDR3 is TGTGCCAGCAGCCCCGGACAGGGTGGAGTTGGCTACACCTTC.

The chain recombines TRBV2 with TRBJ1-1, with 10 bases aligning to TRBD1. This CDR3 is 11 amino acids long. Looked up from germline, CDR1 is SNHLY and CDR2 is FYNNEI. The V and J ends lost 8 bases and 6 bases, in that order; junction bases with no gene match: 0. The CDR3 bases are TGTGCCAGCGGACAGGGGGCTGAAGCTTTCTTT. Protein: CASGQGAEAFF.

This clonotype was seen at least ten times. The CDR3 region is CASSHGGQPRLAGKYEQYF. CDR3 in DNA: TGTGCCAGCAGCCACGGAGGACAACCGAGACTAGCGGGAAAATATGAGCAGTACTTC. The chain uses TRBV14 and TRBJ2-7; 11 nucleotides line up with TRBD2. The J segment lost 7 bases and the V segment lost 3 bases, leaving 20 bases of the junction unmatched. Germline V lookup: CDR1 SGHDN, CDR2 FVKESK. The CDR3 is made up of 19 amino acids.

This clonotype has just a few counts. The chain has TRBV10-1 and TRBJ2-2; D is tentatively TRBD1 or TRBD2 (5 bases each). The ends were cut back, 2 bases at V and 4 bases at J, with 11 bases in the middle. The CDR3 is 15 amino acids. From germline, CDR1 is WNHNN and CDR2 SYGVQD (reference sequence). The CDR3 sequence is CASSEGAGSTGELFF. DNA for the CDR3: TGCGCCAGCAGTGAGGGGGCAGGGAGCACCGGGGAGCTGTTTTTT.

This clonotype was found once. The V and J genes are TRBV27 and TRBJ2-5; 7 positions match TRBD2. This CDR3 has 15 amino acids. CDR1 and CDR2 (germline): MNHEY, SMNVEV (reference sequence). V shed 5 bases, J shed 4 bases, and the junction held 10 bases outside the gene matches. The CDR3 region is CASSSGSGWGETQYF. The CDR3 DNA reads TGTGCCAGCAGTAGCGGTAGCGGGTGGGGAGAGACCCAGTACTTC.

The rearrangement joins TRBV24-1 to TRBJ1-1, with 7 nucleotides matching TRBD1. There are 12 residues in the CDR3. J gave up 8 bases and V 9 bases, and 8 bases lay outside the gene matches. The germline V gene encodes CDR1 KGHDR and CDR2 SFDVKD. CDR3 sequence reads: CATEGKGAEAFF. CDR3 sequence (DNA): TGTGCCACCGAGGGGAAGGGGGCGGAAGCTTTCTTT.